Listed below are T cell receptor beta chains from one sample, sequenced in a study of T cell changes during pregnancy in multiple sclerosis. The protocol was immunoSEQ multiplex PCR, while the TCRdb copy is restricted to in-frame clones and leaves out a portion. The table has around 67,000 clones, about nine tenths seen once. The source material was peripheral blood, sampled after pregnancy. Receptors originate from a female donor in good health, enrolled as a control in a pregnancy study. Both conserved end residues are trimmed from each CDR3. The order of the fields is D gene, V gene, CDR3 protein. A D gene is named only where the DNA matches it firmly.

TRBD2 | TRBV6-1 | ASSEPASGTGELF
TRBD2 | TRBV27 | ASSLGLAADTQY
. | TRBV5-8 | ASSLRTDLFREQY
. | TRBV14 | ASSRMGGASNEQF
TRBD1 | TRBV19 | ASSITGVGYT
. | TRBV11-2 | ASSLVRSYNEQF
TRBD1 | TRBV2 | AIPTGKETQY
TRBD1 | TRBV19 | ASSIARTGIYEQY
. | TRBV11-3 | ASSLDLWRGNNEQF
TRBD2 | TRBV4-3 | ASSQDWAGGDTQY
. | TRBV19 | ASIQSSLNTEAF
TRBD1 | TRBV7-9 | ASSPSGQGYEQY
TRBD1 | TRBV14 | ASSSTRRDRGLNSNQPQH
. | TRBV9 | ASSADMGGQPQH
TRBD1 | TRBV4-3 | ASSWDRGDEQY
. | TRBV30 | ACQMNTEAF
. | TRBV7-9 | ASSLGGIQPYEQY
. | TRBV30 | AWVRSPNSGNTIY
TRBD1 | TRBV7-8 | ASSPSGAGGDYGYT
TRBD2 | TRBV27 | ASRPIGGLAGGSYEQY
. | TRBV2 | ASSEEVRVTNEQY
TRBD1 | TRBV29-1 | SVARATGPNTEAF
TRBD1 | TRBV6-6 | ASSNRDREPYGEQY
. | TRBV2 | ASSVLSPNYGYT
TRBD2 | TRBV27 | ASSLGSGGVYEQY
. | TRBV4-1 | ASSQTSTVSGNTIY